The text below deals with one T cell receptor (beta chain). Clones were sequenced by immunoSEQ multiplex PCR, and TCRdb holds only the in-frame ones, with some missing. The top ten clones hold 2% to 2.5% of a sample with roughly 140,000 clones, about 94% of them seen once. This record comes from a study of control samples from healthy donors and cancer patients. CDR3 length equals 17 residues. Trimming removed 4 bases from V and 5 bases from J, with 19 bases in between. The germline V gene has CDR1 SGDLS and CDR2 YYNGEE. This sequence was found in a man aged 45-60 years in good health. This chain joins TRBV9 and TRBJ1-6; perhaps TRBD1 as D (5 bases). The sequenced sample was blood. The CDR3 region has the DNA TGTGCCAGCAGCCCCCGGTCCGCGGGACGCAATAATTCACCCCTCCACTTT. Translation gives CASSPRSAGRNNSPLHF.